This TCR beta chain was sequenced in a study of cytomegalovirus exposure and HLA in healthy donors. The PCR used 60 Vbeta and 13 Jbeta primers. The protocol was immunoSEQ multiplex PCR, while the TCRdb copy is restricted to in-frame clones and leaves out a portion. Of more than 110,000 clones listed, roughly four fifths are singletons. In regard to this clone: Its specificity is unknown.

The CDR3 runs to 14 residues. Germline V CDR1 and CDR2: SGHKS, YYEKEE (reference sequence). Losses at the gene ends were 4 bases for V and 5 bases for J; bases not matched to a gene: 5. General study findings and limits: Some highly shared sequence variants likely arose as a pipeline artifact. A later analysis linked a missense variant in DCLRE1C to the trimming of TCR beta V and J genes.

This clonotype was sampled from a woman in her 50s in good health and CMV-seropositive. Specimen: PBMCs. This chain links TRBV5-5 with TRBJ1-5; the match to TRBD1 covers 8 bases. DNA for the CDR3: TGTGCCAGCAGCATGCCAGGGGGCCATCAGCCCCAGCATTTT. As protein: CASSMPGGHQPQHF.